This entry lists 30 T cell receptor beta chains sequenced from one sample in a study of T cells in Graves' hyperthyroidism and ophthalmopathy. The CDR3 regions of TCR beta were amplified from RNA transcripts. Primed by the HTBI set, a first-round RT-PCR was run on the TCR CDR3. TCRdb itself ran the multiplex PCR reads through MiXCR, one entry per CDR3 protein. This sample has around 300,000 distinct CDR3 sequences, with less than 15% found just once. Sequences were obtained from blood. The receptors come from a woman aged 30 to 39 with Graves' hyperthyroidism that later progressed to Graves' ophthalmopathy.

This clonotype was seen many times. V usage is TRBV15 and J usage is TRBJ1-2; no clear D gene. The germline V gene encodes CDR1 LNHNV and CDR2 YYDKDF (reference sequence). The CDR3 has 15 residues. Trimming pared 7 bases from V and 4 bases from J, leaving 19 bases between. In nucleotides, the CDR3 is TGTGCCACCAAAGCCGATTGGCAGGCCCCCTATGGCTACACCTTC. Encoded protein: CATKADWQAPYGYTF. Looking up the rest from reference TRBV15 and TRBJ1-2 gives the full variable domain: DAMVIQNPRYQVTQFGKPVTLSCSQTLNHNVMYWYQQKSSQAPKLLFHYYDKDFNNEADTPDNFQSRRPNTSFCFLDIRSPGLGDTAMYLCATKADWQAPYGYTFGSGTRLTVV.

This clonotype was found many times. The V and J genes are TRBV2 and TRBJ1-1; 7 nucleotides align to TRBD1. The CDR3 has 19 residues. V lost 11 bases and J lost 1; bases outside the gene matches: 25. Germline CDR1 is SNHLY and CDR2 is FYNNEI. CDR3 in amino acids: CASRVFGDRFYPQNTEAFF. The CDR3 nucleotides read TGTGCCTCTAGGGTCTTCGGGGACAGATTTTACCCACAGAACACTGAAGCTTTCTTT.

This clonotype was counted ten times or more. The CDR3 here is CASRGTGGNYGYTF. CDR3 coding DNA: TGTGCCAGCAGGGGGACAGGGGGCAACTATGGCTACACCTTC. The chain links TRBV28 to TRBJ1-2; 12 bases map to TRBD1. The ends lost 6 bases at V and 2 bases at J; junction bases unmatched: 1. The CDR3 runs to 14 residues. The germline gives CDR1 MDHEN, CDR2 SYDVKM.

Details on this clonotype: With a much larger clone just one base away, this may be a read error. This chain links TRBV6-2 or TRBV6-3 with TRBJ2-1; D perhaps matches TRBD2 (5 bases). The end of the DNA fits TRBJ2-7 better, so the J call may be wrong. Germline CDR1 MNHEY, CDR2 SVGEGT. This CDR3 is 12 amino acids long. For the CDR3, the DNA is TGTGCCAGCAGCTCAGAGGGCAATGAGCAGTACTTC. This translates into CASSSEGNEQYF.

This clonotype occurred many times. This chain uses TRBV11-2 with TRBJ1-1, with D unclear. The V end lost 7 bases, the J end lost 1 base, and 10 bases lay between the germline ends. CDR3 length: 13 amino acids. Germline values: CDR1 SGHAT, CDR2 FQNNGV. The CDR3 here is CASTLPGNTEAFF. The CDR3 coding sequence is TGTGCCAGCACCCTACCCGGGAACACTGAAGCTTTCTTT.

This clonotype appeared many times. The rearrangement links TRBV3-1 to TRBJ2-3; D is uncertain. V dropped 0 bases and J dropped 0 bases, with 7 bases sitting between them. The CDR3 spans 15 residues. Germline-derived CDR1 and CDR2 are LGHDT and YNNKEL (reference sequence). In DNA, the CDR3 is TGTGCCAGCAGCCAAGAAAGGGCTAGCACAGATACGCAGTATTTT. This codes for CASSQERASTDTQYF.

The chain has TRBV9 and TRBJ1-1, with a possible D match to TRBD1 (5 bases). The CDR3 spans 14 residues. V shed 5 bases and J shed 4 bases, with 15 bases lying between them. Germline lookup yields CDR1 SGDLS and CDR2 YYNGEE. The CDR3 coding sequence is TGTGCCAGCAGGGGTTTCAGAGGGGCCACTGAAGCTTTCTTT. Residues: CASRGFRGATEAFF.

This clonotype has at least ten counts. The CDR3 loop is CASSQEGGQAIYEQYF. CDR3 DNA: TGTGCCAGCAGCCAGGAGGGGGGACAAGCTATCTACGAGCAGTACTTC. The chain recombines TRBV4-2 with TRBJ2-7; the D gene could be TRBD1 or TRBD2 (6 bases each). The CDR3 is 16 residues long. V gave up 3 bases and J gave up 3 bases, with 18 bases separating them. CDR1 is LGHNA and CDR2 is YNFKEQ in the germline V gene.

This clonotype was counted at least ten times. This chain joins TRBV27 and TRBJ1-2, with D uncertain. This CDR3 comprises 14 residues. V gave up 0 bases and J gave up 6 bases, with 11 bases separating them. Germline V CDR1 and CDR2: MNHEY, SMNVEV (reference sequence). This CDR3 is CASSLSGQVHGYTF. CDR3 nucleotides: TGTGCCAGCAGTTTATCCGGCCAGGTACATGGCTACACCTTC.

The table lists this clonotype with many counts. This chain links TRBV28 with TRBJ1-2; a weak D match, TRBD1 (6 bases). V was trimmed by 4 bases and J by 6 bases, leaving 9 bases between them. This CDR3 comprises 12 residues. Germline CDR1 reads MDHEN; CDR2 reads SYDVKM. The CDR3 DNA reads as TGTGCCAGCAGTTACTACAGGGATGGCTACACCTTC. It is translated as CASSYYRDGYTF.

Turning to this clonotype: A read error is possible here, since a much larger clone lies one base away. Because the CDR3 is missing its conserved closing phenylalanine or tryptophan, this is likely a read error. The CDR3 region is CAAQESTEAFL. In DNA form, the CDR3 reads TGTGCCGCCCAAGAGAGCACTGAAGCTTTCCTT. The rearrangement joins TRBV28 to TRBJ1-1, with unresolved D. V dropped 11 bases and J dropped 4 bases, with 11 bases sitting between them. The V gene's germline CDR1 is MDHEN and CDR2 SYDVKM. This CDR3 contains 11 residues.

Points on this clonotype: A read error may explain this, as a much larger clone is one base away. The genes are TRBV28 and TRBJ2-7; 9 bases map to TRBD2. Germline V CDR1 and CDR2: MDHEN, SYDVKM. The J segment lost 5 bases and the V segment lost 7 bases, leaving 18 bases of the junction unmatched. This CDR3 spans 17 amino acids. CDR3 protein: CASTADVLAGAPHEQYF. CDR3 DNA: TGTGCCAGCACCGCGGACGTTTTAGCGGGGGCCCCCCACGAGCAGTACTTC. The full variable domain, completed using reference TRBV28 and TRBJ2-7, is DVKVTQSSRYLVKRTGEKVFLECVQDMDHENMFWYRQDPGLGLRLIYFSYDVKMKEKGDIPEGYSVSREKKERFSLILESASTNQTSMYLCASTADVLAGAPHEQYFGPGTRLTVT.

This clonotype was seen repeatedly, ten times or more. The J gene is TRBJ2-7, the V gene TRBV6-2 or TRBV6-3; D is ambiguous. The CDR3 extends over 15 amino acids. V was clipped by 6 bases and J by 3 bases, with 18 bases between them. Germline lookup yields CDR1 MNHEY and CDR2 SVGEGT. The DNA of the CDR3 is TGTGCCAGCAGCTCAACCCGTGGGTTCGACTACGAGCAGTACTTC. Translating it yields CASSSTRGFDYEQYF.

This clonotype showed up many times. V usage is TRBV28 and J usage is TRBJ1-3, with D perhaps TRBD1 (5 bases). This CDR3 region has 17 residues. Trimming took 8 bases from V and 0 from J, leaving 20 bases between them. CDR1 MDHEN and CDR2 SYDVKM come from the germline V gene. CDR3 amino acids: CASFSQHDSHSGNTIYF. CDR3 nucleotide sequence: TGTGCCAGCTTTTCTCAGCATGACAGCCACTCTGGAAACACCATATATTTT.

This clonotype was observed at least ten times. The genes are TRBV18 and TRBJ2-7; TRBD1 agrees at 10 bases. With V trimmed by 5 bases and J by 5 bases, 6 bases remained unmatched. Per germline, CDR1 KGHSH and CDR2 LQKENI. CDR3 size: 14 residues. This chain's CDR3 is CASSTGQGFNEQYF. The CDR3 nucleotides are TGTGCCAGCTCAACGGGACAGGGGTTCAACGAGCAGTACTTC.

In its sample, this clonotype was seen many times. The chain is built from TRBV7-2 and TRBJ1-3, with D possibly TRBD1 on 5 matching bases. Per germline, CDR1 SGHTA and CDR2 FQGNSA. Trimming pared 5 bases from V and 7 bases from J, leaving 15 bases between. The CDR3 is 14 amino acids. CDR3 in DNA: TGTGCCAGCAGCCCATCTCAGGGTAGCAACACCATATATTTT. It yields the protein CASSPSQGSNTIYF.

The V gene is TRBV6-2 or TRBV6-3, the J gene TRBJ2-1, with 10 bases lining up with TRBD1. The germline CDR1 and CDR2 sequences are MNHEY and SVGEGT. The CDR3 is 19 amino acids. The V segment lost 6 bases and the J segment 8 bases; nucleotides outside the gene matches: 22. The CDR3 DNA is TGTGCCAGCAGCCCCCTCCGGAGGTTTAGCGGACAGGGGGAGGATGAGCAGTTCTTC. This encodes CASSPLRRFSGQGEDEQFF.

This clonotype was counted many times. The chain couples TRBV18 to TRBJ2-7, with D unclear. V was cut by 3 bases and J by 0 bases, with 9 bases left in between. The CDR3 contains 14 residues. CDR1 is KGHSH, CDR2 LQKENI, per germline. The CDR3 loop is CASSPRTDSYEQYF. The CDR3 region has the DNA TGTGCCAGCTCACCTAGGACGGACTCCTACGAGCAGTACTTC.

The genes are TRBV7-3 and TRBJ2-1, with 13 nucleotides matching TRBD2. The CDR3 is made up of 16 amino acids. The V gene end was trimmed by 5 bases and the J gene end by 4 bases; junction bases not matched to a gene: 5. Germline lookup yields CDR1 SGHTA and CDR2 FQGTGA. CDR3: CASSPQGLAGYNEQFF. Written as DNA, the CDR3 is TGTGCCAGCAGCCCCCAGGGACTAGCGGGATACAATGAGCAGTTCTTC.

The sample holds many counts of this clonotype. The chain employs TRBV6-1 and TRBJ1-1, with D perhaps matching TRBD1 (5 bases). With 8 bases removed from V and 0 bases from J, the gap between germline ends came to 10 bases. Germline V lookup: CDR1 MNHNS, CDR2 SASEGT. The CDR3 covers 13 residues. The CDR3 spells CASERGMNTEAFF. The CDR3 coding sequence is TGTGCCAGCGAGAGGGGTATGAACACTGAAGCTTTCTTT.

The chain couples TRBV7-9 to TRBJ2-4; D is perhaps TRBD2 (6 bases). V lost 0 bases and J lost 5, with 14 bases in between. This CDR3 region has 16 residues. The V gene's germline CDR1 is SEHNR and CDR2 FQNEAQ (reference sequence). In DNA, the CDR3 is TGTGCCAGCAGCTTAGCAGTTGGAGGGCGCGAAAACATTCAGTACTTC. It yields the protein CASSLAVGGRENIQYF.

On this clonotype itself: Given a much more abundant clone one base away, this may be a read error. The chain links TRBV5-1 to TRBJ2-2; 9 bases agree with TRBD1. CDR1 SGHRS and CDR2 YFSETQ come from the germline V gene. CDR3 length: 14 amino acids. In DNA form, the CDR3 reads TGCGCCAGCAGCCCTAAACAGGGGGCCGGGGAGCCGTTTTTT. Protein product: CASSPKQGAGEPFF.

At least ten counts were recorded for this clonotype. The gene calls are TRBV7-2 and TRBJ1-4, with a possible D match to TRBD1 (6 bases). Germline CDR1 is SGHTA and CDR2 is FQGNSA. Between the trimmed V and J ends, which lost 1 base and 6 bases, there was a span of 12 bases. The CDR3 is 15 residues long. CDR3 coding DNA: TGTGCCAGCAGCTTAGGTGACCAGGGGTATGAAAAACTGTTTTTT. It encodes CASSLGDQGYEKLFF. Full variable domain (remainder filled in from reference TRBV7-2 and TRBJ1-4): GAGVSQSPSNKVTEKGKDVELRCDPISGHTALYWYRQSLGQGLEFLIYFQGNSAPDKSGLPSDRFSAERTGGSVSTLTIQRTQQEDSAVYLCASSLGDQGYEKLFFGSGTQLSVL.

This sequence joins TRBV9 and TRBJ2-3; 11 nucleotides line up with TRBD2. Germline-derived CDR1 and CDR2 are SGDLS and YYNGEE. The trim removed 3 bases at V and 2 bases at J, leaving 2 bases unmatched. The CDR3 is 15 amino acids. The CDR3 DNA is TGTGCCAGCAGCGGACTAGCGGGGACCACAGATACGCAGTATTTT. Translated: CASSGLAGTTDTQYF.

This clonotype was picked up many times. This chain connects TRBV7-2 to TRBJ2-7; 11 bases line up with TRBD2. The V gene's germline CDR1 is SGHTA and CDR2 FQGNSA. Germline trimming cut 3 bases from V and 7 bases from J; bases unmatched to any gene: 8. The CDR3 runs 15 residues. The CDR3, as DNA: TGTGCCAGCAGCTTTCTCGGACTAGCGGGTGGTGAGCAGTACTTC. It yields the protein CASSFLGLAGGEQYF. The whole variable domain, remainder taken from reference TRBV7-2 and TRBJ2-7, is GAGVSQSPSNKVTEKGKDVELRCDPISGHTALYWYRQSLGQGLEFLIYFQGNSAPDKSGLPSDRFSAERTGGSVSTLTIQRTQQEDSAVYLCASSFLGLAGGEQYFGPGTRLTVT.

This clonotype was seen many times. The chain combines TRBV28 with TRBJ2-7, with a weak D call TRBD1 (5 bases). CDR1 is MDHEN, CDR2 SYDVKM, per germline. The V end was cut by 6 bases, the J end by 0 bases, with 15 bases between. CDR3 size: 15 residues. The CDR3, as DNA: TGTGCCAGCAGCAGGGTAGGGCAGAACTCCTACGAGCAGTACTTC. It translates to CASSRVGQNSYEQYF.

This chain connects TRBV9 to TRBJ2-1; 9 nucleotides match TRBD2. Germline V gene data show CDR1 as SGDLS and CDR2 as YYNGEE. This CDR3 is 17 amino acids long. Losses at the gene ends were 4 bases for V and 0 bases for J; bases not matched to a gene: 8. The CDR3 coding sequence is TGTGCCAGCAGCTCGACTAGCGGACCACCCTCCTACAATGAGCAGTTCTTC. It is translated as CASSSTSGPPSYNEQFF.

This clonotype was recorded at least ten times. The chain combines TRBV12-3 or TRBV12-4 with TRBJ1-1; no definite D call. V dropped 3 bases and J dropped 1 base, with 9 bases sitting between them. The CDR3 length is 14 residues. CDR3 residues: CASSLLQKNTEAFF. The CDR3 DNA reads as TGTGCCAGCAGTTTGTTACAGAAGAACACTGAAGCTTTCTTT.

J is TRBJ1-1 and V is TRBV2; D possibly corresponds to TRBD1 (5 bases). In germline, CDR1 is SNHLY, CDR2 FYNNEI. V dropped 6 bases and J dropped 1 base, with 12 bases sitting between them. This CDR3 region has 14 residues. CDR3 amino acids: CASRRDGENTEAFF. For the CDR3, the DNA is TGTGCCAGCAGAAGGGACGGAGAGAACACTGAAGCTTTCTTT. The complete variable domain, with remaining parts taken from reference TRBV2 and TRBJ1-1, reads EPEVTQTPSHQVTQMGQEVILRCVPISNHLYFYWYRQILGQKVEFLVSFYNNEISEKSEIFDDQFSVERPDGSNFTLKIRSTKLEDSAMYFCASRRDGENTEAFFGQGTRLTVV.

The sample holds many counts of this clonotype. The chain couples TRBV28 to TRBJ2-7; TRBD2 aligns across 8 bases. The CDR3 extends over 15 amino acids. The germline gives CDR1 MDHEN, CDR2 SYDVKM. V shed 2 bases and J 2 bases; nucleotides not matched to a gene: 5. The DNA for the CDR3 is TGTGCCAGCAGTTTAAGGCTAGCGGGTCCCTACGAGCAGTACTTC. Translated, it gives CASSLRLAGPYEQYF.